Here is one T cell receptor beta chain with its context. Looked up from germline, CDR1 is SNHLY and CDR2 is FYNNEI. Deletions cut 6 bases from V and 3 bases from J, with 9 bases between. The CDR3 covers 13 residues. TCRdb used MiXCR to reprocess the 5' RACE reads, holding one entry per CDR3 protein. The table lists roughly 700,000 distinct CDR3 sequences, over 8.5% of them singletons. This sample stems from a study of identical twins. These data also featured in a second study, about yellow fever vaccine responses in identical twins.

Sequenced material: PBMCs. This rearrangement joins TRBV2 to TRBJ2-1, with D uncertain. The TCR originated in a woman between 18 and 29 years old in good health. CDR3 coding DNA: TGTGCCAGCAGATCTAGTGTCTACAATGAGCAGTTCTTC. This encodes CASRSSVYNEQFF.